This is a list of T cell receptor beta chains from one sample in a study of T-cell reconstitution after alpha-beta-depleted transplantation in children. MiXCR, run by TCRdb on the PCR reads, gives a single entry per CDR3 protein. The sample records around 94,000 distinct CDR3 sequences, around 5.9% being singletons. The source was PBMCs, mostly from graft donor cells, collected 60 days after TCRalphabeta/CD19-depleted stem cell transplant. These receptors were obtained from a female patient aged 2-15 years who had a stem cell transplant for Fanconi anemia, so the T cells may come from the graft donor. Both conserved end residues are part of each CDR3. Fields, in order: J gene, V gene, D gene, clone size, CDR3 protein, CDR3 DNA. The D gene is left open where the match is weak. Expanded clones are given a class, and other clones once, few, many or no size at all.

J gene: TRBJ1-1
V gene: TRBV12-3/TRBV12-4
D gene: -
clone size: medium-sized
CDR3 protein: CATVPQNTEAFF
CDR3 DNA: TGTGCCACTGTTCCCCAAAACACTGAAGCTTTCTTT

J gene: TRBJ2-3
V gene: TRBV3-1
D gene: TRBD2
clone size: many
CDR3 protein: CASSHFPGTSGGEDTQYF
CDR3 DNA: TGTGCCAGCAGCCATTTCCCCGGGACTAGCGGGGGGGAAGATACGCAGTATTTT

J gene: TRBJ2-1
V gene: TRBV18
D gene: TRBD2
clone size: many
CDR3 protein: CASSPDREGLIYNEQFF
CDR3 DNA: TGTGCCAGCTCACCAGATCGTGAGGGACTAATTTACAATGAGCAGTTCTTC

J gene: TRBJ2-3
V gene: TRBV3-1
D gene: -
clone size: many
CDR3 protein: CASSSSGGVSSSTDTQYF
CDR3 DNA: TGTGCCAGCAGCTCCTCTGGCGGCGTTAGCTCTAGCACAGATACGCAGTATTTT

J gene: TRBJ2-3
V gene: TRBV20-1
D gene: -
clone size: -
CDR3 protein: CSARLTGRGPDTQYF
CDR3 DNA: TGCAGTGCTAGGCTGACAGGGAGGGGTCCAGATACGCAGTATTTT

J gene: TRBJ2-3
V gene: TRBV20-1
D gene: -
clone size: -
CDR3 protein: CSAPPAGKGTDTQYF
CDR3 DNA: TGCAGTGCTCCCCCCGCTGGGAAAGGCACAGATACGCAGTATTTT

J gene: TRBJ2-7
V gene: TRBV2
D gene: -
clone size: many
CDR3 protein: CASSELMAGYEQYF
CDR3 DNA: TGTGCCAGCAGTGAATTGATGGCTGGGTACGAGCAGTACTTC

J gene: TRBJ2-1
V gene: TRBV5-1
D gene: TRBD2
clone size: many
CDR3 protein: CASSKLAGGPGYNEQFF
CDR3 DNA: TGCGCCAGCAGCAAACTAGCGGGGGGGCCGGGCTACAATGAGCAGTTCTTC

J gene: TRBJ1-5
V gene: TRBV6-5
D gene: -
clone size: few
CDR3 protein: CASSRILHLRVISNQPQHF
CDR3 DNA: TGTGCCAGCAGCCGAATACTTCACTTACGTGTTATTAGCAATCAGCCCCAGCATTTT

J gene: TRBJ2-2
V gene: TRBV10-3
D gene: TRBD2
clone size: many
CDR3 protein: CATHLAGEINTGELFF
CDR3 DNA: TGTGCCACCCATCTAGCGGGGGAAATAAACACCGGGGAGCTGTTTTTT

J gene: TRBJ1-2
V gene: TRBV20-1
D gene: TRBD1
clone size: many
CDR3 protein: CSARGSRQGNGYTF
CDR3 DNA: TGCAGTGCTAGAGGCTCACGACAGGGGAATGGCTACACCTTC

J gene: TRBJ2-1
V gene: TRBV14
D gene: TRBD2
clone size: -
CDR3 protein: CASSQALTSGYNEQFF
CDR3 DNA: TGTGCCAGCAGCCAAGCCCTGACTAGCGGGTACAATGAGCAGTTCTTC

J gene: TRBJ2-3
V gene: TRBV2
D gene: -
clone size: few
CDR3 protein: CASSDRQSTDTQYF
CDR3 DNA: TGTGCCAGCAGTGATCGCCAGAGCACAGATACGCAGTATTTT

J gene: TRBJ2-2
V gene: TRBV12-3/TRBV12-4
D gene: TRBD2
clone size: many
CDR3 protein: CASSSLRGPGLHTGELFF
CDR3 DNA: TGTGCCAGCAGTTCATTGCGGGGACCGGGACTACACACCGGGGAGCTGTTTTTT

J gene: TRBJ2-7
V gene: TRBV28
D gene: -
clone size: many
CDR3 protein: CASRTFIGGYEQYF
CDR3 DNA: TGTGCCAGCAGGACCTTCATAGGAGGATACGAGCAGTACTTC

J gene: TRBJ2-7
V gene: TRBV21-1
D gene: -
clone size: few
CDR3 protein: CASSKDARYEQYF
CDR3 DNA: TGTGCCAGCAGCAAAGATGCGCGGTACGAGCAGTACTTC

J gene: TRBJ2-1
V gene: TRBV3-1
D gene: -
clone size: -
CDR3 protein: CASSQPGRLYNEQFF
CDR3 DNA: TGTGCCAGCAGCCAACCTGGACGCCTATACAATGAGCAGTTCTTC

J gene: TRBJ2-3
V gene: TRBV28
D gene: -
clone size: many
CDR3 protein: CASSPPVGSADTQYF
CDR3 DNA: TGTGCCAGCAGCCCACCAGTGGGATCGGCAGATACGCAGTATTTT

J gene: TRBJ2-4
V gene: TRBV6-1
D gene: -
clone size: many
CDR3 protein: CASSPTGLAKNIQYF
CDR3 DNA: TGTGCCAGCAGCCCGACAGGTCTAGCCAAAAACATTCAGTACTTC

J gene: TRBJ2-5
V gene: TRBV20-1
D gene: TRBD1
clone size: many
CDR3 protein: CSAPDRGETQYF
CDR3 DNA: TGCAGTGCTCCGGACAGGGGAGAGACCCAGTACTTC

J gene: TRBJ1-6
V gene: TRBV2
D gene: TRBD1
clone size: many
CDR3 protein: CASSGTGNNSPLHF
CDR3 DNA: TGTGCCAGCAGTGGGACAGGGAATAATTCACCCCTCCACTTT

J gene: TRBJ2-2
V gene: TRBV7-3
D gene: -
clone size: few
CDR3 protein: CASSSNRNAGANTGELFF
CDR3 DNA: TGTGCCAGCAGCTCAAACCGAAACGCGGGTGCGAACACCGGGGAGCTGTTTTTT